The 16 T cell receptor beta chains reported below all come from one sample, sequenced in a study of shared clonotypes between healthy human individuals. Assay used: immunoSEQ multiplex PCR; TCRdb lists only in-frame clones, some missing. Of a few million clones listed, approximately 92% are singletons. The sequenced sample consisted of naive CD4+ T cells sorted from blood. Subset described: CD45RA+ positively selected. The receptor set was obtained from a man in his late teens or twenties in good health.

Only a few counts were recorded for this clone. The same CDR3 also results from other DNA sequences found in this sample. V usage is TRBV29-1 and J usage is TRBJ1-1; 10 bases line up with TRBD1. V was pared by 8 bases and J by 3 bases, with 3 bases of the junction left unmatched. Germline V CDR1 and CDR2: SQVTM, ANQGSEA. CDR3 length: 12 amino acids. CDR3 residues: CSTGQGDTEAFF. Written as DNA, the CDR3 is TGCAGCACCGGACAGGGGGACACTGAAGCTTTCTTT.

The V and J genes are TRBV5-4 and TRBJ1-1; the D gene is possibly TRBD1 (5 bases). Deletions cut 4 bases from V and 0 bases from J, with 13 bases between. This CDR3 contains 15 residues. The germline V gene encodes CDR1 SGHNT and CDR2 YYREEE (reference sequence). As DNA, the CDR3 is TGTGCCAGCAGCCGGGGGGGGAACATGAACACTGAAGCTTTCTTT. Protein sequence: CASSRGGNMNTEAFF.

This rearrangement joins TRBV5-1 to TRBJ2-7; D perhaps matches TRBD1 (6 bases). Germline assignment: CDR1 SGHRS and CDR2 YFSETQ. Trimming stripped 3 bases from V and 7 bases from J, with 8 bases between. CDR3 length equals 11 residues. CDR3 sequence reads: CASSSQGEQYF. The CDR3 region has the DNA TGCGCCAGCAGCTCCCAGGGGGAGCAGTACTTC.

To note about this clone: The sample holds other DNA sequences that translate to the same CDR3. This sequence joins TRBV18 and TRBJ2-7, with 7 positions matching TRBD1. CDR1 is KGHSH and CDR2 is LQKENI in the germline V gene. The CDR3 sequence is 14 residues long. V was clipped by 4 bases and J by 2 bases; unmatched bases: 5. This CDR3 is CASSHRDSTYEQYF. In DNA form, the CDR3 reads TGTGCCAGCTCACATCGGGACAGCACCTACGAGCAGTACTTC.

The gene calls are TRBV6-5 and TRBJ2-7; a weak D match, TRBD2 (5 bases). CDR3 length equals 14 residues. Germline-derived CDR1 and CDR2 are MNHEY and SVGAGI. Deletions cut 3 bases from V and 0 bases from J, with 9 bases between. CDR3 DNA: TGTGCCAGCAGTTATGTAGAGGGCTCCTACGAGCAGTACTTC. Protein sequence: CASSYVEGSYEQYF.

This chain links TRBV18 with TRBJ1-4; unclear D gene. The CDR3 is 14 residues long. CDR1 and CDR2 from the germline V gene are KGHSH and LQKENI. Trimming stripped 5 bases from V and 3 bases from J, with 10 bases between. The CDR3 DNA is TGTGCCAGCTCAATGACACAGCCTAATGAAAAACTGTTTTTT. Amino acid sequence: CASSMTQPNEKLFF.

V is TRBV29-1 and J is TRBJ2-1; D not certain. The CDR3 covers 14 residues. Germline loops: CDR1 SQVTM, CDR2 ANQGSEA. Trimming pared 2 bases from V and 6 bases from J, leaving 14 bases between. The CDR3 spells CSVELPRKGNEQFF. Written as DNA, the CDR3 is TGCAGCGTTGAACTTCCACGGAAGGGCAATGAGCAGTTCTTC.

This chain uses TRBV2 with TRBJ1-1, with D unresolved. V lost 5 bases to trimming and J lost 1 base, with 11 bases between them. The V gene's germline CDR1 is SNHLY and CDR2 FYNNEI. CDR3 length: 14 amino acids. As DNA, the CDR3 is TGTGCCAGCAGTATGTTTGTAGAGAACACTGAAGCTTTCTTT. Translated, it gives CASSMFVENTEAFF.

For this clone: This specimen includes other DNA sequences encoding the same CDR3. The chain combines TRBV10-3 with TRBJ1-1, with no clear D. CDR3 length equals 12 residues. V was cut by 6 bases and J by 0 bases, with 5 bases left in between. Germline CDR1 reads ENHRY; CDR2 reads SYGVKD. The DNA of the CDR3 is TGTGCCATCAGGGGGTTGAACACTGAAGCTTTCTTT. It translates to CAIRGLNTEAFF.

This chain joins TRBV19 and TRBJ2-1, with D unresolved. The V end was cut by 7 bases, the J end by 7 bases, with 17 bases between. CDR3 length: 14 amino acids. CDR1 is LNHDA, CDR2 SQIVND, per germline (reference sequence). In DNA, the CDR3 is TGTGCCAGTAATTTTGGCGCCCTCCCGAATGAGCAGTTCTTC. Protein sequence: CASNFGALPNEQFF.

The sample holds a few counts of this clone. The CDR3 protein is CASTAGGGGQPQHF. CDR3 sequence (DNA): TGTGCCAGCACCGCAGGGGGTGGAGGGCAGCCCCAGCATTTT. The chain uses TRBV6-5 and TRBJ1-5; 7 bases agree with TRBD1. CDR3 length: 14 amino acids. Germline lookup yields CDR1 MNHEY and CDR2 SVGAGI. The V and J ends lost 7 bases and 7 bases, in that order; junction bases with no gene match: 10.

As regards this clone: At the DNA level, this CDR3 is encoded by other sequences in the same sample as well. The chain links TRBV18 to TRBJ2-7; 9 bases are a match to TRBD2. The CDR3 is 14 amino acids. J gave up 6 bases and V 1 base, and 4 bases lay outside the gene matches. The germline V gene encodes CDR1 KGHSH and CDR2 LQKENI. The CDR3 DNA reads TGTGCCAGCTCACCACAGGGTAGCGGGGGCGAGCAGTACTTC. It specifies CASSPQGSGGEQYF.

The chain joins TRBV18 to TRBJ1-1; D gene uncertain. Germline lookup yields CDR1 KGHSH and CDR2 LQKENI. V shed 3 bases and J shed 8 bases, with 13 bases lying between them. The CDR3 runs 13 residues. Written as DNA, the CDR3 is TGTGCCAGCTCACCGGGTGCGACATCAGAAGCTTTCTTT. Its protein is CASSPGATSEAFF. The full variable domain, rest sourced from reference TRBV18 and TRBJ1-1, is NAGVMQNPRHLVRRRGQEARLRCSPMKGHSHVYWYRQLPEEGLKFMVYLQKENIIDESGMPKERFSAEFPKEGPSILRIQQVVRGDSAAYFCASSPGATSEAFFGQGTRLTVV.

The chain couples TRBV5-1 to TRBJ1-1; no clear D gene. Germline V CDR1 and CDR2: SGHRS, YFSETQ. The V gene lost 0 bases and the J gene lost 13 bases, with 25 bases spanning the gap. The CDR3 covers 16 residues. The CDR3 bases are TGCGCCAGCAGCTTGGAAGCGGGTACCCCAGCGGGTGGTGATTTCTTT. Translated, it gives CASSLEAGTPAGGDFF.

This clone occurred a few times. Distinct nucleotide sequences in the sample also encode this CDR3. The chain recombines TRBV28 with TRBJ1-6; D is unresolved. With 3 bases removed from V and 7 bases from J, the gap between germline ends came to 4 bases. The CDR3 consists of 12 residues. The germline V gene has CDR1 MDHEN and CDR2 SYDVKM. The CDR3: CASSFRNSPLHF. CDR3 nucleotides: TGTGCCAGCAGTTTCCGGAATTCACCCCTCCACTTT.

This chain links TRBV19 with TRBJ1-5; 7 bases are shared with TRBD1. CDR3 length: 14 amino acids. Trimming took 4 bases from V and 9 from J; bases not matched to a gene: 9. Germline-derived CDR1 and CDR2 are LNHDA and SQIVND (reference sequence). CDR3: CASSTWDSQVPQHF. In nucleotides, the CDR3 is TGTGCCAGTAGTACCTGGGACAGCCAGGTGCCCCAGCATTTT.